A selection of T cell receptor beta chains follows, all from one sample in a study of T cell responses to AZD1222 COVID-19 vaccine. This table comes from immunoSEQ multiplex PCR, and its TCRdb copy is limited to in-frame clones, with some not included. Of fewer than 85,000 clones in the sample, about nine tenths were seen once. The sample in question was peripheral blood, obtained 28 days after the second AZD1222 dose. The receptor set was obtained from an adult who received the AZD1222 COVID-19 vaccine. Both conserved end residues are part of each CDR3. The D gene is left open where the match is weak. Not every row has a clone size; where given, it reads once, few, many or a size class.

CDR3 DNA,CDR3 protein,V gene,clone size,J gene,D gene
TGCGCCAGCAGCCCCCTTCGGACAGGGGGAGCGTCGGATGAGCAGTACTTC,CASSPLRTGGASDEQYF,TRBV5-1,.,TRBJ2-7,TRBD1
TGTGCCAGCAGCATCCGGACAGGGGAACATCACACTGAAGCTTTCTTT,CASSIRTGEHHTEAFF,TRBV7-2,.,TRBJ1-1,TRBD1
TGTGCCAGCAGCCAAGGACAGGGGTACACTGAAGCTTTCTTT,CASSQGQGYTEAFF,TRBV3-1/TRBV3-2,.,TRBJ1-1,TRBD1
TGTGCCAGCAGTGAAGGAGAGGAGTACAATGAGCAGTTCTTC,CASSEGEEYNEQFF,TRBV6-1,few,TRBJ2-1,.
TGTGCCAGCAGAGCGTTTTCGACCGCTAACTATGGCTACACCTTC,CASRAFSTANYGYTF,TRBV28,.,TRBJ1-2,.
TGTGCCATCAGTGAGTTTGGGGGGGGGAACACTGAAGCTTTCTTT,CAISEFGGGNTEAFF,TRBV10-3,.,TRBJ1-1,.
TGTGCCAGCAGCTCCCCCGGGAATGGCTACACCTTC,CASSSPGNGYTF,TRBV7-3,.,TRBJ1-2,.
TGTGCCTGGAGTGGGGGACAGGGCAACAATGAGCAGTTCTTC,CAWSGGQGNNEQFF,TRBV30,.,TRBJ2-1,TRBD1
TGTGCCAGCAGCTCATTAACAGGGGGCATCCAAGAGACCCAGTACTTC,CASSSLTGGIQETQYF,TRBV11-2,.,TRBJ2-5,TRBD1
TGCGCCAGCAGCCCGGCGACGGCTAGCACAGATACGCAGTATTTT,CASSPATASTDTQYF,TRBV5-1,.,TRBJ2-3,.